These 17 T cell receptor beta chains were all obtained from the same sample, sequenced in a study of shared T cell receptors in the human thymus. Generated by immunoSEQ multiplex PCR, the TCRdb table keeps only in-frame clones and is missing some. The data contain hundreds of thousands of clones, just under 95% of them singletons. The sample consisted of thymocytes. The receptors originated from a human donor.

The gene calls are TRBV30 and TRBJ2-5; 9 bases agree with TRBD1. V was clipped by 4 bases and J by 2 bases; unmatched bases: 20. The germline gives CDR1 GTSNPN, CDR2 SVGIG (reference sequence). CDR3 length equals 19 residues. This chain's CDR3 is CAWNPPSRTGGAGQETQYF. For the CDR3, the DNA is TGTGCCTGGAATCCGCCATCCCGAACAGGGGGCGCTGGTCAAGAGACCCAGTACTTC. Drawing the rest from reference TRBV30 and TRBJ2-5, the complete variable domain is SQTIHQWPATLVQPVGSPLSLECTVEGTSNPNLYWYRQAAGRGLQLLFYSVGIGQISSEVPQNLSASRPQDRQFILSSKKLLLSDSGFYLCAWNPPSRTGGAGQETQYFGPGTRLLVL.

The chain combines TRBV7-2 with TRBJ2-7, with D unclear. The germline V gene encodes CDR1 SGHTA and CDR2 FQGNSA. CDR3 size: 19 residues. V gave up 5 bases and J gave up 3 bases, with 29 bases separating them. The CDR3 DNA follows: TGTGCCAGCAGCCCAATACTCACCCCCCGCCGACTCGTCCGCTACGAGCAGTACTTC. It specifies CASSPILTPRRLVRYEQYF.

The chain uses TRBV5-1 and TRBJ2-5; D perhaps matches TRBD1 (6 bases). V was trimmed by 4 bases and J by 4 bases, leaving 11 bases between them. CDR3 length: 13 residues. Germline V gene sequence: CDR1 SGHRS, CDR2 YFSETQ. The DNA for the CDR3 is TGCGCCAGCAGCATACAGGGCGGAGAGACCCAGTACTTC. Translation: CASSIQGGETQYF.

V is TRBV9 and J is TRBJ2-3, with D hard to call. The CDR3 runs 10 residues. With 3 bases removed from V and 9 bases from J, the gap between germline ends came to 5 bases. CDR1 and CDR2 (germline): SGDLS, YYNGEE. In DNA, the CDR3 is TGTGCCAGCAGCGGGGTCACGCAGTATTTT. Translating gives CASSGVTQYF.

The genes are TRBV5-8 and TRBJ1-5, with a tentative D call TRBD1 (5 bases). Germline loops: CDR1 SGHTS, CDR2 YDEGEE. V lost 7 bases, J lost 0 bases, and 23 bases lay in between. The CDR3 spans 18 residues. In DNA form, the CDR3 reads TGTGCCAGCGCCCGAGGGGTGGTAAGGGACGATAGCAATCAGCCCCAGCATTTT. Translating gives CASARGVVRDDSNQPQHF.

The CDR3 nucleotides are TGCGCCAGCAGCTTGGCCTGGAGGGAGCATGGCGGGGAGCTGTTTTTT. This translates into CASSLAWREHGGELFF. This chain links TRBV5-1 with TRBJ2-2; D might be TRBD2 (6 bases). CDR3 size: 16 residues. Trimming removed 0 bases at V and 7 bases at J, with 16 bases between. Germline CDR1 SGHRS, CDR2 YFSETQ.

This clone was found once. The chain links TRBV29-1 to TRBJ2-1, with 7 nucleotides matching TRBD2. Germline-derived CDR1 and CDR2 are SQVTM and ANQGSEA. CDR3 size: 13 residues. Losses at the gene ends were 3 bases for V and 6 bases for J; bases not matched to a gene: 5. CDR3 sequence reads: CSVEGGTTNEQFF. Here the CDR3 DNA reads TGCAGCGTTGAGGGAGGGACTACCAATGAGCAGTTCTTC.

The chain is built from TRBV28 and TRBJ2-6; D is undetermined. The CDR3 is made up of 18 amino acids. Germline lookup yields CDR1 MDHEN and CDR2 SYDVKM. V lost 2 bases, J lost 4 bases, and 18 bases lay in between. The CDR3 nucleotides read TGTGCCAGCAGTTTAAGGGTTCGATACAAAGGGGGGGCCAACGTCCTGACTTTC. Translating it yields CASSLRVRYKGGANVLTF.

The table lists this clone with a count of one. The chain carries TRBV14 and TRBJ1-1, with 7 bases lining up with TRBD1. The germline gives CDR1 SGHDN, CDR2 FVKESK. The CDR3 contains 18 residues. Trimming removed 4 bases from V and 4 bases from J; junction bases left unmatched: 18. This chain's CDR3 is CASSLNPPLVAGGTEAFF. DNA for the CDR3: TGTGCCAGCAGCCTTAATCCCCCCCTGGTTGCAGGGGGCACTGAAGCTTTCTTT.

DNA for the CDR3: TGTGCCAGCAGCTTAAGTAGGTCACGGGGTAGCGGGTATGAGCAGTTCTTC. This sequence encodes CASSLSRSRGSGYEQFF. The genes are TRBV5-6 and TRBJ2-1, with TRBD2 matching over 7 bases. There are 17 residues in the CDR3. Germline V CDR1 and CDR2: SGHDT, YYEEEE. The V segment lost 2 bases and the J segment 8 bases; nucleotides outside the gene matches: 16.

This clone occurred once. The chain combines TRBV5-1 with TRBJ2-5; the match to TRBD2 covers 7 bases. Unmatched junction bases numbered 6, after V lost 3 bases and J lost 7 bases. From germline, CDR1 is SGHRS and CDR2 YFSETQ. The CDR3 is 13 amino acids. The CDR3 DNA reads TGCGCCAGCAGCTCAGGGACTACAGGGACCCAGTACTTC. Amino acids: CASSSGTTGTQYF.

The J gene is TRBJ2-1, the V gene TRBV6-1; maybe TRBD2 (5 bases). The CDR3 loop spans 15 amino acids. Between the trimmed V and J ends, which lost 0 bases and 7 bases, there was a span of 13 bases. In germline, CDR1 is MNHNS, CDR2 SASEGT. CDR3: CASSEAVPRGNEQFF. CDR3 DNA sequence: TGTGCCAGCAGTGAAGCCGTACCGAGAGGGAATGAGCAGTTCTTC.

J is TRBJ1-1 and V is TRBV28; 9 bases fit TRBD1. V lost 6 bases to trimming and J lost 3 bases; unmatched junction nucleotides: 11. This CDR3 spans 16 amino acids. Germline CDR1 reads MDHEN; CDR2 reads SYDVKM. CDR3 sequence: CASSSLSWTGDTEAFF. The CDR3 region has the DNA TGTGCCAGCAGCTCTTTAAGTTGGACAGGGGACACTGAAGCTTTCTTT.

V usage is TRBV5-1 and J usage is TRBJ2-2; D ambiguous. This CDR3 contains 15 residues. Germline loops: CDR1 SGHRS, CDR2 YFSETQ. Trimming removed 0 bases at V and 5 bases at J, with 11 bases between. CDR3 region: CASSLAGLETGELFF. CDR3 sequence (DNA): TGCGCCAGCAGCTTGGCAGGTCTAGAGACCGGGGAGCTGTTTTTT.

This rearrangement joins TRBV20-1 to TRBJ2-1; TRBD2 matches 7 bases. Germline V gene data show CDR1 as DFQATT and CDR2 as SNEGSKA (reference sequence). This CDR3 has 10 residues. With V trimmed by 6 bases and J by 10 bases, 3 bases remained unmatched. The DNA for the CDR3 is TGCAGTGCATCCGGGGGGGAGCAGTTCTTC. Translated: CSASGGEQFF.

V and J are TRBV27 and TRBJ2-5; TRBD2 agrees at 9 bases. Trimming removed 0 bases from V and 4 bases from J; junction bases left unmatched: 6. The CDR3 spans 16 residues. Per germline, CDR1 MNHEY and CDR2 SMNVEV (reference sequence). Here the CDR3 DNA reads TGTGCCAGCAGTTTATCGGGTAGCGGGAGATCAGAGACCCAGTACTTC. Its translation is CASSLSGSGRSETQYF.

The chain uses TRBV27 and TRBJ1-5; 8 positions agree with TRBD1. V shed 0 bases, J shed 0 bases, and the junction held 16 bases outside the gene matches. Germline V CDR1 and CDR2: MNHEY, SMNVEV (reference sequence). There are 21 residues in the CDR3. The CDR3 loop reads CASSLSGVQPGGRDSNQPQHF. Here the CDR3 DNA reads TGTGCCAGCAGTTTATCTGGCGTCCAACCAGGGGGCCGCGATAGCAATCAGCCCCAGCATTTT.